This T cell receptor (beta chain) is drawn from a study of T cell responses to AZD1222 COVID-19 vaccine. General observations from the study: Only five or six AZD1222 recipients tested seropositive at baseline. Repertoire sampling was restricted to post-peak T cell response timepoints. Reports indicate that nearly half of spike-specific TCRs are directed at unmutated variant regions.

Only in-frame clones appear in the TCRdb table, and some are missing; sequencing was by immunoSEQ multiplex PCR. The data contain 250,000 to 300,000 clones, almost 95% of them singletons. V shed 3 bases and J shed 6 bases, with 12 bases lying between them. In germline, CDR1 is LGHDT, CDR2 YNNKEL (reference sequence). CDR3 length equals 13 residues. A word on this clone: The antigen is not known.

Here the sequenced sample was peripheral blood, taken 28 days after the second AZD1222 dose. The J gene is TRBJ2-7, the V gene TRBV3-1 (or the pseudogene TRBV3-2), with a possible D match to TRBD1 (5 bases). The sequence was collected from an adult who received the AZD1222 COVID-19 vaccine. The CDR3 here is CASSQETESEQYF. The CDR3 coding sequence is TGTGCCAGCAGCCAGGAGACAGAGTCCGAGCAGTACTTC.